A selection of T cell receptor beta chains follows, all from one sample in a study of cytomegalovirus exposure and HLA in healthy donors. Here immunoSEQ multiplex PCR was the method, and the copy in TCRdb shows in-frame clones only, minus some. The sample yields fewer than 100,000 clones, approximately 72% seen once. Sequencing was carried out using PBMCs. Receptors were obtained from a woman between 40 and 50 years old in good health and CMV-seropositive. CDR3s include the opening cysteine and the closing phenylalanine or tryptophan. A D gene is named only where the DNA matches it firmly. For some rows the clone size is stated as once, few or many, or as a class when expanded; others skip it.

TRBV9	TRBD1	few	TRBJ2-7	TGTGCCAGCAGCGAGGGGACAGGGGCGGGAGAGCAGTACTTC	CASSEGTGAGEQYF
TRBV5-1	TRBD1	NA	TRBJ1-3	TGCGCCAGCAGCCGTCAGTCAAGGGACAGGCAATTCCCCTCTGGAAACACCATATATTTT	CASSRQSRDRQFPSGNTIYF
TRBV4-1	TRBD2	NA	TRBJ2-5	TGCGCCAGCAGCCCAGGAGGGGGACTAGCGGGAGACGTCGAGACCCAGTACTTC	CASSPGGGLAGDVETQYF
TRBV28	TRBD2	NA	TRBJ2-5	TGTGCCAGCCTCTTAGCGGGAGAGGTGACCCAGTACTTC	CASLLAGEVTQYF
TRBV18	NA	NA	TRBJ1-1	TGTGCCAGCTCACCAGGGAGTGACACTGAAGCTTTCTTT	CASSPGSDTEAFF
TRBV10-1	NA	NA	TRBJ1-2	TGCGCCAGCAGTCAGGGAATCGCCTATGGCTACACCTTC	CASSQGIAYGYTF
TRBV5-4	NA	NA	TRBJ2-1	TGTGCCAGCAGCTTGCCTAGCGCAACATACTACAATGAGCAGTTCTTC	CASSLPSATYYNEQFF
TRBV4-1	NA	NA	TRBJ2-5	TGCGCCAGCAGCCAAGTTAGGACAGTCCAAGAGACCCAGTACTTC	CASSQVRTVQETQYF
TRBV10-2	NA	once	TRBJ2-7	TGCGCCAGCAGTGAGTCGAGGGTTGGTTTCCCTTCTAACGAGCAGTACTTC	CASSESRVGFPSNEQYF
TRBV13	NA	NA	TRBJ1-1	TGTGCCAGCAGCTTGGGCCACGGGGTGAACACTGAAGCTTTCTTT	CASSLGHGVNTEAFF
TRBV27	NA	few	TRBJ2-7	TGTGCCAGCAGTCCGAACAGGGCCGAGCAGTACTTC	CASSPNRAEQYF
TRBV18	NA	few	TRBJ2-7	TGTGCCAGCTCACGCTTCGGACAATCCGCCGAGCAGTACTTC	CASSRFGQSAEQYF
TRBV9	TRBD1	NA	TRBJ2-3	TGTGCCAGCAGCCCCCGGGGTAGGACAGGGAGTCCAGATACGCAGTATTTT	CASSPRGRTGSPDTQYF
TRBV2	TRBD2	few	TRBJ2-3	TGTGCCAGCAGCCTCACGACTAGCGGGAGTTATTCAGATACGCAGTATTTT	CASSLTTSGSYSDTQYF
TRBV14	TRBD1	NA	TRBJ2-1	TGTGCCAGCAGCATAGACAGGGTGAGGGGGAGAGAGCAGTTCTTC	CASSIDRVRGREQFF
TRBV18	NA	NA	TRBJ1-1	TGTGCCAGCTCACCGGGCGGGACCACGGGGAACACTGAAGCTTTCTTT	CASSPGGTTGNTEAFF
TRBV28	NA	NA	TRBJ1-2	TGTGCCAGCAGTTCCCCCGGGAGGAGGGGCAAAAACTATGGCTACACCTTC	CASSSPGRRGKNYGYTF
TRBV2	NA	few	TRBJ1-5	TGTGCCAGCAGAAGGACAGATCATAGCAATCAGCCCCAGCATTTT	CASRRTDHSNQPQHF
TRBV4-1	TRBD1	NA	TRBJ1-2	TGCGCCAGCAGCCAAGATCCAGGGGGCACCTATGGCTACACCTTC	CASSQDPGGTYGYTF
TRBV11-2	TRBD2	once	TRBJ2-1	TGTGCCAGCAGCTTAGCTAGCGGGGCCTACAATGAGCAGTTCTTC	CASSLASGAYNEQFF
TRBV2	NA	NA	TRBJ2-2	TGTGCCAGCAGGGAGGCGGGGAACACCGGGGAGCTGTTTTTT	CASREAGNTGELFF
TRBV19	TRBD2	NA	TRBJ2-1	TGTGCCAGTAGTATGGCTCTAGCGGGAGGGCTCACTTACAATGAGCAGTTCTTC	CASSMALAGGLTYNEQFF
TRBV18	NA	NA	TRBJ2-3	TGTGCCAGCTCTGGAGTGAATGAGGCAGATACGCAGTATTTT	CASSGVNEADTQYF
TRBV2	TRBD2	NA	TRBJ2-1	TGTGCCAGCAGTGAAAGCAAGGGACTAGCCTACAATGAGCAGTTCTTC	CASSESKGLAYNEQFF
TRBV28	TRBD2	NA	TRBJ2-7	TGTGCCAGCAGTACCATTTCCGGGACTAGCGAGCAGTACTTC	CASSTISGTSEQYF
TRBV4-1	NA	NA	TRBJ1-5	TGCGCCAGCAGCCAAGAGCCGGGGGGCAATCAGCCCCAGCATTTT	CASSQEPGGNQPQHF
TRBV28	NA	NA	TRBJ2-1	TGTGCCAGCAGTCCCCCCGGGTTTGACTGGAATGAGCAGTTCTTC	CASSPPGFDWNEQFF